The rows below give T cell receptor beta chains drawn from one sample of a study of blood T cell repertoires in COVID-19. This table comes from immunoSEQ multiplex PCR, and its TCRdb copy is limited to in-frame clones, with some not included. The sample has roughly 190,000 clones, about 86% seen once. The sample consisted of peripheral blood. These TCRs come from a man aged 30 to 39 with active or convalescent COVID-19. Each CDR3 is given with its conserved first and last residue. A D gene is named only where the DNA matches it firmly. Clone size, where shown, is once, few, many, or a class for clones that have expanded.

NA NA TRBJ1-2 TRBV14 CASSQRPGYNGYTF TGTGCCAGCAGCCAAAGGCCGGGTTATAATGGCTACACCTTC
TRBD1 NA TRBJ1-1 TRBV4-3 CASSEQGGTEAFF TGCGCCAGCAGCGAACAGGGGGGGACTGAAGCTTTCTTT
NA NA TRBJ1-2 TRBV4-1 CASSQEARVYGYTF TGCGCCAGCAGCCAAGAAGCGAGGGTCTATGGCTACACCTTC
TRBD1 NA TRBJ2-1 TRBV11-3 CASSTGGTEQFF TGTGCCAGCAGTACAGGGGGGACTGAGCAGTTCTTC
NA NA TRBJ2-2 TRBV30 CAWLYRANTGELFF TGTGCCTGGCTCTACAGGGCGAACACCGGGGAGCTGTTTTTT
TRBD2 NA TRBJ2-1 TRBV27 CASAMGGPYNEQFF TGTGCCAGCGCCATGGGAGGGCCGTACAATGAGCAGTTCTTC
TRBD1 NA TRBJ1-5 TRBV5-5 CASSLGTGKDQPQHF TGTGCCAGCAGCTTGGGGACAGGGAAAGATCAGCCCCAGCATTTT
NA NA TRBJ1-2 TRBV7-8 CASSLDSQGSGGYTF TGTGCCAGCAGCTTAGACTCGCAGGGGTCGGGTGGCTACACCTTC
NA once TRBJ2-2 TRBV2 CASSVGTGHTGELFF TGTGCCAGCAGTGTAGGAACAGGGCACACCGGGGAGCTGTTTTTT
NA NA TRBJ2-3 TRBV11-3 CASSSAGLSSTQYF TGTGCCAGCAGCTCCGCCGGACTTTCTTCTACGCAGTATTTT
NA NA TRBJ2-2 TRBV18 CASSPMEGTGELFF TGTGCCAGCTCACCAATGGAGGGCACCGGGGAGCTGTTTTTT
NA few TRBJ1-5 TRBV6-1 CASSETPQQAMGNQPQHF TGTGCCAGCAGTGAAACCCCCCAACAGGCTATGGGCAATCAGCCCCAGCATTTT
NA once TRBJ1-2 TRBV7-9 CASSLVEAGIYGYTF TGTGCCAGCAGCTTAGTTGAGGCCGGAATCTATGGCTACACCTTC
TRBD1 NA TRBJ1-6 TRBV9 CASSVEGQGRSPLHF TGTGCCAGCAGCGTAGAGGGACAGGGAAGATCACCCCTCCACTTT
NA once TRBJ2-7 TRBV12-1 CASSSSLARSSYEQYF TGTGCCAGCAGCTCCTCACTAGCGCGTAGCTCCTACGAGCAGTACTTC
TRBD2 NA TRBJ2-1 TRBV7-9 CASSSGLAGTSYNEQFF TGTGCCAGCAGCTCGGGACTAGCGGGAACTTCCTACAATGAGCAGTTCTTC
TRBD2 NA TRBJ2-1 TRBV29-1 CSAPGARLAGAAWGYNEQFF TGCAGCGCCCCCGGGGCTCGACTAGCGGGGGCCGCCTGGGGTTACAATGAGCAGTTCTTC
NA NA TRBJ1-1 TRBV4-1 CASSQEIRTLLNTEAFF TGCGCCAGCAGCCAAGAAATACGGACTCTCCTGAACACTGAAGCTTTCTTT
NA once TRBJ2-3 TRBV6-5 CASSTYSTDTQYF TGTGCCAGCAGTACCTACAGCACAGATACGCAGTATTTT
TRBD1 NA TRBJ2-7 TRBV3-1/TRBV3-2 CASSQVPDRAEEQYF TGTGCCAGCAGCCAAGTTCCCGACAGGGCGGAGGAGCAGTACTTC
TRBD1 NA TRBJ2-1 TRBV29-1 CSVGQDRGVEQFF TGCAGCGTTGGACAGGACAGGGGAGTTGAGCAGTTCTTC
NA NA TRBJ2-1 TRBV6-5 CASESSREQFF TGTGCCAGCGAATCCTCGAGGGAGCAGTTCTTC
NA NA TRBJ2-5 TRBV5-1 CASSRSPYQETQYF TGCGCCAGCTCGCGTTCCCCCTACCAAGAGACCCAGTACTTC
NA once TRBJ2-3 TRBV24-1 CATTGTSTDTQYF TGTGCCACGACAGGGACTAGCACAGATACGCAGTATTTT
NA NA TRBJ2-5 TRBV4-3 CASSLGGPQETQYF TGCGCCAGCAGCCTGGGCGGGCCCCAAGAGACCCAGTACTTC
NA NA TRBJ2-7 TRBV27 CASGTAFYEQYF TGTGCCAGCGGGACTGCATTCTACGAGCAGTACTTC
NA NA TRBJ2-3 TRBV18 CASSPRPRTDTQYF TGTGCCAGCTCACCACGGCCGCGGACAGATACGCAGTATTTT
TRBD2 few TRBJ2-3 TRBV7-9 CASSSKRRTSGSADTQYF TGTGCCAGCAGCTCAAAGAGAAGGACTAGCGGGAGCGCAGATACGCAGTATTTT
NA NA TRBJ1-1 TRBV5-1 CASSLEQVAKNTEAFF TGCGCCAGCAGCTTAGAACAGGTGGCGAAGAACACTGAAGCTTTCTTT
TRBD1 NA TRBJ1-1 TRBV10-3 CAITGQGHTEAFF TGTGCCATCACCGGACAGGGACACACTGAAGCTTTCTTT
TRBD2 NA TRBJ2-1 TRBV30 CAWSAHRPGLKHNEQFF TGTGCCTGGAGTGCCCATAGACCGGGACTAAAGCACAATGAGCAGTTCTTC
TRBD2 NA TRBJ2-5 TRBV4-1 CASSQGASGSSETQYF TGCGCCAGCAGCCAAGGGGCCAGCGGGAGTTCAGAGACCCAGTACTTC
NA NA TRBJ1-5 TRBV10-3 CAISESNRLPSQPQHF TGTGCCATCAGTGAGTCGAACAGGCTTCCCAGTCAGCCCCAGCATTTT
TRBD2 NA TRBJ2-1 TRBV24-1 CATSDFAVAGGWNEQFF TGTGCCACCAGTGATTTCGCGGTAGCGGGAGGTTGGAATGAGCAGTTCTTC
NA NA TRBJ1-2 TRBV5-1 CASSLTGTTNYGYTF TGCGCCAGCAGCTTAACCGGGACAACTAACTATGGCTACACCTTC
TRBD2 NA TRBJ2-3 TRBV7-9 CASSPWTSGSTDTQYF TGTGCCAGCAGCCCTTGGACTAGCGGGAGCACAGATACGCAGTATTTT
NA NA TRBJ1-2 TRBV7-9 CASSLVAGEIFF TGTGCCAGCAGCTTAGTGGCAGGGGAGATCTTCTTC
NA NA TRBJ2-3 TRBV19 CASSGWTGGSGTDTQYF TGTGCCAGTAGTGGGTGGACGGGGGGCTCCGGGACAGATACGCAGTATTTT
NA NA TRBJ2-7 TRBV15 CATSRRTGTRYEQYF TGTGCCACCAGCAGACGAACAGGGACGAGGTACGAGCAGTACTTC
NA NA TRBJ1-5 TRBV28 CASGRPGGNQPQHF TGTGCGAGCGGCAGGCCGGGGGGCAATCAGCCCCAGCATTTT
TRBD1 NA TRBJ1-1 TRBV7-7 CASIRGQGRGPLRAFF TGTGCTAGTATCCGGGGACAGGGCCGAGGCCCCTTGCGGGCTTTCTTT
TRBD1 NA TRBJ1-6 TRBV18 CASSPSGGSYNSPLHF TGTGCCAGCTCACCTTCAGGGGGCTCCTATAATTCACCCCTCCACTTT